Presented here are 10 T cell receptor beta chains from one specimen sequenced in a study of T cells after yellow fever vaccination. TCRdb processed the 5' RACE reads anew with MiXCR; each CDR3 protein has one entry. This table holds about 320,000 distinct CDR3 sequences, around 12% found once. This specimen consisted of CD4+ T cells sorted from PBMCs, obtained 15 days after the yellow fever booster vaccination. Source of these receptors: a man younger than 35 who received the YFV17D yellow fever vaccine.

This clonotype was picked up a small number of times. V gene TRBV5-6 combines with J gene TRBJ2-3, with TRBD2 as a possible D gene (5 bases). Trimming left V 0 bases short and J 4 bases short, with 15 bases between. The CDR3 is made up of 16 amino acids. Looked up from germline, CDR1 is SGHDT and CDR2 is YYEEEE. CDR3 sequence (DNA): TGTGCCAGCAGCTTGGGATTAACTCTTAGCGCAGATACGCAGTATTTT. Amino acid sequence: CASSLGLTLSADTQYF.

This clonotype occurred a few times. The gene calls are TRBV7-6 and TRBJ1-1; the match to TRBD1 covers 8 bases. CDR3 length equals 15 residues. Losses at the gene ends were 3 bases for V and 7 bases for J; bases not matched to a gene: 10. The V gene's germline CDR1 is SGHVS and CDR2 FNYEAQ. The DNA of the CDR3 is TGTGCCAGCAGCTTTAGACAGGGGACAACGGATGAAGCTTTCTTT. Translating gives CASSFRQGTTDEAFF.

The chain employs TRBV20-1 and TRBJ1-1, with D possibly matching TRBD1 (5 bases). This CDR3 is built from 13 residues. Germline V gene data show CDR1 as DFQATT and CDR2 as SNEGSKA (reference sequence). V was trimmed by 6 bases and J by 6 bases, leaving 17 bases between them. DNA of the CDR3: TGCAGTGCCAAAGGTTCAGGGATCCCTGAAGCTTTCTTT. Residues: CSAKGSGIPEAFF.

The chain employs TRBV5-1 and TRBJ1-1; D uncertain. This CDR3 comprises 13 residues. CDR1 and CDR2 (germline): SGHRS, YFSETQ. V was shortened by 2 bases and J by 8 bases, with 13 bases between the two germline ends. CDR3 protein: CASSLWEPREAFF. In nucleotides, the CDR3 is TGCGCCAGCAGCTTATGGGAACCCCGCGAAGCTTTCTTT. Complete variable domain (other parts from reference TRBV5-1 and TRBJ1-1): KAGVTQTPRYLIKTRGQQVTLSCSPISGHRSVSWYQQTPGQGLQFLFEYFSETQRNKGNFPGRFSGRQFSNSRSEMNVSTLELGDSALYLCASSLWEPREAFFGQGTRLTVV.

This clonotype was seen many times. The genes are TRBV5-1 and TRBJ2-5; 7 bases are a match to TRBD2. Per the germline V gene, CDR1 is SGHRS and CDR2 is YFSETQ. The junction had 4 bases not matched to a gene; V was cut back by 4 bases and J by 1 base. The CDR3 loop spans 14 amino acids. CDR3 residues: CASSPGTTQETQYF. The CDR3 nucleotides are TGCGCCAGCAGCCCTGGGACTACCCAAGAGACCCAGTACTTC. The whole variable domain, filled in from reference TRBV5-1 and TRBJ2-5, reads KAGVTQTPRYLIKTRGQQVTLSCSPISGHRSVSWYQQTPGQGLQFLFEYFSETQRNKGNFPGRFSGRQFSNSRSEMNVSTLELGDSALYLCASSPGTTQETQYFGPGTRLLVL.

This chain uses TRBV20-1 with TRBJ2-1, with 7 nucleotides matching TRBD2. This CDR3 comprises 15 residues. Germline loops: CDR1 DFQATT, CDR2 SNEGSKA (reference sequence). V lost 5 bases and J lost 3; bases outside the gene matches: 10. The CDR3, as DNA: TGCAGTGCTCTTGAGGGGAGCGGGGTCTACAATGAGCAGTTCTTC. It yields the protein CSALEGSGVYNEQFF.

The chain couples TRBV18 to TRBJ1-2, with D perhaps matching TRBD1 (6 bases). The CDR3 spans 15 residues. Germline V lookup: CDR1 KGHSH, CDR2 LQKENI. Trimming took off 6 bases at V and 4 bases at J, with 18 bases between the two ends. The DNA for the CDR3 is TGTGCCAGCTCGCCGGCGGGGGCTTTCAGCTATGGCTACACCTTC. Translated: CASSPAGAFSYGYTF.

This clonotype was counted only a few times. The chain is built from TRBV4-1 and TRBJ1-4; D is possibly TRBD1 (6 bases). The V and J ends lost 1 base and 5 bases respectively, with 23 bases between them. Germline V CDR1 and CDR2: MGHRA, YSYEKL. The CDR3 has 19 residues. CDR3: CASSQGPGPGGAVNEKLFF. CDR3 nucleotide sequence: TGCGCCAGCAGCCAAGGGCCGGGACCTGGGGGCGCTGTAAATGAAAAACTGTTTTTT.

This clonotype has more than one count but fewer than ten. The J gene is TRBJ2-1, the V gene TRBV12-3 or TRBV12-4; 11 bases are shared with TRBD2. V shed 3 bases and J 6 bases; nucleotides not matched to a gene: 4. CDR3 size: 15 residues. CDR3 amino acids: CASSLDSGGGNEQFF. DNA of the CDR3: TGTGCCAGCAGTTTGGATAGCGGGGGGGGCAATGAGCAGTTCTTC.

A few counts support this clonotype. The chain is built from TRBV28 and TRBJ2-7, with 9 bases fitting TRBD1. The CDR3 consists of 15 residues. Germline-derived CDR1 and CDR2 are MDHEN and SYDVKM. V gave up 7 bases and J gave up 3 bases; unmatched junction bases: 10. The CDR3, as DNA: TGTGCCAGCACCACTCCGGGACAGGGTTTCTACGAGCAGTACTTC. Its translation is CASTTPGQGFYEQYF.